This T cell receptor (beta chain) originates from a study of cytomegalovirus exposure and HLA in healthy donors. The donors comprised healthy bone marrow donors. Notes on the study in general: Reportedly, a later analysis found an Asian-associated ancestry cluster had fewer N-insertions than the approximately 670-donor mean.

The PCR had 60 Vbeta and 13 Jbeta primers. Authors' methods: Some 80 million unique TCR beta chains, roughly 10 million shared, were counted in a later analysis. The table came from immunoSEQ multiplex PCR; TCRdb's copy has only in-frame clones and leaves some out. V, J and clone size are those of that table, while D and trimming were read from the DNA. The table records over 45,000 clones, around 83% of them present only once. V gave up 6 bases and J gave up 3 bases; unmatched junction bases: 6. CDR3 length: 14 amino acids. CDR1 and CDR2 (germline): LNHDA, SQIVND (reference sequence). As for this clone: Its matching antigen is unknown.

This sequence joins TRBV19 and TRBJ1-2; 8 bases are a match to TRBD1. Input material: PBMCs. The TCR was taken from a man under 40 in good health and CMV-seronegative. The CDR3: CASRETGDDYGYTF. CDR3 coding DNA: TGTGCCAGTAGGGAGACAGGGGACGACTATGGCTACACCTTC.